The 19 T cell receptor beta chains below all came from one sample that was sequenced in a study of blood T cell repertoires in COVID-19 (dated by TCRdb to the early 2020s). Library creation used the immunoSEQ multiplex PCR assay. This immuneACCESS table, as held by TCRdb, lists in-frame sequences with V and J called but not all clones. Of the missing ones, under half trace to an unresolved V gene in checked studies; the others have no known cause. The sample table contains roughly 100,000 clones; only one count was recorded for around 90% of them. The ten top clones hold 3.5% of the sample. Sequencing was done on a sample of peripheral blood. These receptors originate from an older woman with acute or convalescent COVID-19.

The gene calls are TRBV28 and TRBJ1-1; TRBD1 matches 8 bases. The V gene's germline CDR1 is MDHEN and CDR2 SYDVKM. The CDR3 length is 14 residues. V was pared by 4 bases and J by 0 bases, with 1 base of the junction left unmatched. The CDR3: CASSWGQVNTEAFF. The CDR3 DNA reads as TGTGCCAGCAGTTGGGGACAGGTGAACACTGAAGCTTTCTTT.

This chain uses TRBV6-5 with TRBJ1-2; a possible D gene is TRBD1 (6 bases). CDR3 length: 15 amino acids. V lost 7 bases and J 3 bases, leaving 18 bases between the germline ends. Germline-derived CDR1 and CDR2 are MNHEY and SVGAGI. Written as DNA, the CDR3 is TGTGCCAGCAACCCTGAACGGGGACATCACTATGGCTACACCTTC. It codes for CASNPERGHHYGYTF.

The chain has TRBV6-1 and TRBJ1-5, with D uncertain. Trimming pared 3 bases from V and 4 bases from J, leaving 7 bases between. The germline gives CDR1 MNHNS, CDR2 SASEGT. The length of the CDR3 is 13 residues. DNA of the CDR3: TGTGCCAGCAGTGATTTTGAGAATCAGCCCCAGCATTTT. This gives the protein CASSDFENQPQHF.

DNA for the CDR3: TGTGCCACCAGTGATTGGACTAGCGGCTCCTACGAGCAGTACGTC. This encodes CATSDWTSGSYEQYV. The rearrangement links TRBV24-1 to TRBJ2-7, with 10 positions matching TRBD2. J was trimmed by 0 bases and V by 2 bases; bases with no gene match: 0. CDR3 length: 15 residues. Germline CDR1 and CDR2: KGHDR and SFDVKD.

The chain uses TRBV14 and TRBJ2-1; the D is unclear. Per germline, CDR1 SGHDN and CDR2 FVKESK. The CDR3 is 13 amino acids. V lost 3 bases and J 5 bases, leaving 8 bases between the germline ends. DNA of the CDR3: TGTGCCAGCAGCCAGGCAGCGAACAATGAGCAGTTCTTC. It is translated as CASSQAANNEQFF.

The genes are TRBV7-3 and TRBJ2-1, with 10 bases identical to TRBD2. Germline assignment: CDR1 SGHTA and CDR2 FQGTGA. Trimming at V came to 5 bases and at J to 7 bases, leaving 8 bases not matched to a gene. This CDR3 has 15 residues. This CDR3 is CASSETSGDFNEQFF. The CDR3 DNA is TGTGCCAGCAGCGAAACTAGCGGGGATTTTAATGAGCAGTTCTTC.

This clone was picked up one time. This chain uses TRBV3-1 (or the pseudogene TRBV3-2) with TRBJ2-3; D not certain. CDR3 length: 15 residues. Germline V gene lookup returns CDR1 LGHDT and CDR2 YNNKEL (reference sequence). The V end lost 4 bases, the J end lost 1 base, and 12 bases lay between the germline ends. The CDR3 nucleotides read TGTGCCAGCAGCCCCAACACGATTCGCACAGATACGCAGTATTTT. Translating it yields CASSPNTIRTDTQYF.

On this clone: Other DNA sequences of this sample code for an identical CDR3. V is TRBV19 and J is TRBJ1-3; D not certain. The V end was cut by 3 bases, the J end by 0 bases, with 6 bases between. There are 14 residues in the CDR3. Germline-derived CDR1 and CDR2 are LNHDA and SQIVND (reference sequence). CDR3 sequence reads: CASSISSSGNTIYF. The CDR3 DNA follows: TGTGCCAGTAGTATCTCCAGCTCTGGAAACACCATATATTTT.

The genes are TRBV28 and TRBJ1-2; D not resolved. Between the trimmed V and J ends, which lost 1 base and 4 bases, there was a span of 10 bases. Germline V lookup: CDR1 MDHEN, CDR2 SYDVKM. CDR3 length: 14 residues. The CDR3 loop reads CASSLLNNLYGYTF. The CDR3 DNA reads as TGTGCCAGCAGTTTATTGAACAACCTCTATGGCTACACCTTC.

Of note for this clone: This same CDR3 is encoded by further DNA sequences in the sample. The V call is TRBV19, the J call TRBJ1-6; D may be TRBD1 (6 bases). Trimming removed 4 bases from V and 10 bases from J, with 8 bases in between. In germline, CDR1 is LNHDA, CDR2 SQIVND (reference sequence). The CDR3 consists of 12 residues. This CDR3 reads CASSTGVSPLHF. The CDR3 nucleotides read TGTGCCAGTAGTACAGGGGTCTCACCCCTCCACTTT. The variable domain in full, completed from reference TRBV19 and TRBJ1-6, reads DGGITQSPKYLFRKEGQNVTLSCEQNLNHDAMYWYRQDPGQGLRLIYYSQIVNDFQKGDIAEGYSVSREKKESFPLTVTSAQKNPTAFYLCASSTGVSPLHFGNGTRLTVT.

This chain uses TRBV5-6 with TRBJ1-1; perhaps TRBD1 as D (6 bases). Germline CDR1 is SGHDT and CDR2 is YYEEEE. Trimming took off 2 bases at V and 4 bases at J, with 18 bases between the two ends. CDR3 length: 16 residues. The CDR3 sequence: CASSLGSGTSGTEAFF. As DNA, the CDR3 is TGTGCCAGCAGCTTAGGATCCGGGACATCGGGCACTGAAGCTTTCTTT.

The chain combines TRBV19 with TRBJ2-2; D perhaps matches TRBD1 (5 bases). Germline V gene data show CDR1 as LNHDA and CDR2 as SQIVND (reference sequence). The V end was cut by 5 bases, the J end by 6 bases, with 16 bases between. The CDR3 spans 15 residues. Here the CDR3 DNA reads TGTGCCAGTAGTGTCGGACAATCTATACCCGGGGAGCTGTTTTTT. Translation gives CASSVGQSIPGELFF.

The chain is built from TRBV27 and TRBJ1-2; 7 nucleotides align to TRBD1. This CDR3 comprises 14 residues. V shed 2 bases and J 1 base; nucleotides not matched to a gene: 1. The germline V gene has CDR1 MNHEY and CDR2 SMNVEV (reference sequence). CDR3 protein: CASSLAGGNYGYTF. The DNA of the CDR3 is TGTGCCAGCAGTTTAGCAGGGGGTAACTATGGCTACACCTTC.

The chain carries TRBV19 and TRBJ1-4; no reliable D call. This CDR3 region has 14 residues. V lost 3 bases to trimming and J lost 8 bases, with 13 bases between them. Germline assignment: CDR1 LNHDA and CDR2 SQIVND (reference sequence). As DNA, the CDR3 is TGTGCCAGTAGTATTCACGCTATCGGGGAAAAACTGTTTTTT. Its translation: CASSIHAIGEKLFF.

V and J are TRBV6-5 and TRBJ1-1; 9 nucleotides agree with TRBD1. Germline V gives CDR1 MNHEY, CDR2 SVGAGI. V was clipped by 7 bases and J by 4 bases; unmatched bases: 7. The CDR3 loop spans 14 amino acids. The CDR3 reads CASIQDRGFTEAFF. CDR3 in DNA: TGTGCCAGCATCCAAGACAGGGGGTTCACTGAAGCTTTCTTT.

In its sample, this clone was seen once. The rearrangement joins TRBV21-1 to TRBJ1-1. TRBV21-1 has pseudogene status. The CDR3 runs to 14 residues. Here the CDR3 DNA reads TGTGCCAGCAGCAAGGGAGGGGGACCTATTGAAGCTTTCTTT. This translates into CASSKGGGPIEAFF.

The chain employs TRBV5-4 and TRBJ1-2, with D unclear. The CDR3 spans 12 residues. Trimming took off 4 bases at V and 6 bases at J, with 10 bases between the two ends. The germline CDR1 and CDR2 sequences are SGHNT and YYREEE (reference sequence). CDR3 loop: CASSGPGNGYTF. The CDR3 DNA sequence: TGTGCCAGCAGCGGGCCCGGGAATGGCTACACCTTC.

CDR3 sequence reads: CATSDARSGANTGELFF. CDR3 nucleotides: TGTGCCACCAGTGACGCCAGGAGCGGGGCGAACACCGGGGAGCTGTTTTTT. This sequence joins TRBV24-1 and TRBJ2-2; 7 bases agree with TRBD2. The CDR3 is made up of 17 amino acids. Germline assignment: CDR1 KGHDR and CDR2 SFDVKD. Unmatched junction bases numbered 7, after V lost 4 bases and J lost 0 bases.

The chain joins TRBV6-1 to TRBJ1-5; D remains ambiguous. Germline CDR1 is MNHNS and CDR2 is SASEGT. The CDR3 is made up of 15 amino acids. V lost 1 base to trimming and J lost 2 bases, with 9 bases between them. The CDR3 nucleotides are TGTGCCAGCAGTGAAGGGGTGGGCGGCAATCAGCCCCAGCATTTT. This translates into CASSEGVGGNQPQHF.